The clone carrying this T cell receptor beta chain was observed once. The data were obtained in a study of control samples from healthy donors and cancer patients. Trimming cost V 10 bases and J 10 bases; bases outside gene matches: 9. This CDR3 has 12 residues. Germline V lookup: CDR1 MDHEN, CDR2 SYDVKM. Profiling relied on immunoSEQ multiplex PCR, and the TCRdb table lists in-frame clones only, not all of them. Of over 70,000 clones in the sample, about 89% are singletons; the top ten hold roughly 7.6%. The sample consisted of blood. The receptor's source is a woman aged 55-70 years in good health. The chain carries TRBV28 and TRBJ1-5, with 8 positions matching TRBD1. The CDR3 protein is CATKLQGGPQHF. The CDR3 region has the DNA TGTGCCACCAAATTACAGGGGGGTCCCCAGCATTTT.